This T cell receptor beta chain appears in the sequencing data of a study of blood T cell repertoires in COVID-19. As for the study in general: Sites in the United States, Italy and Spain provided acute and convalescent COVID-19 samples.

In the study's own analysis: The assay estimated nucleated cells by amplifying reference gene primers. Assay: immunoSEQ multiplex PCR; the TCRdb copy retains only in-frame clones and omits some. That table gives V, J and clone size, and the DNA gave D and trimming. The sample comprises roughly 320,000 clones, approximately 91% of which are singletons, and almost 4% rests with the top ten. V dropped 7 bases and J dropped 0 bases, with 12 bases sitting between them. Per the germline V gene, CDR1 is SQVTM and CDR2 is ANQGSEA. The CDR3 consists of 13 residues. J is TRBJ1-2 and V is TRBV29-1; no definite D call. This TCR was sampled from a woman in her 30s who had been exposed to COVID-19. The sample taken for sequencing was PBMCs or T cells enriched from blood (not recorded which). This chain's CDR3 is CSGYRGPNYGYTF. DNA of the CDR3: TGCAGCGGCTATAGAGGGCCTAACTATGGCTACACCTTC.